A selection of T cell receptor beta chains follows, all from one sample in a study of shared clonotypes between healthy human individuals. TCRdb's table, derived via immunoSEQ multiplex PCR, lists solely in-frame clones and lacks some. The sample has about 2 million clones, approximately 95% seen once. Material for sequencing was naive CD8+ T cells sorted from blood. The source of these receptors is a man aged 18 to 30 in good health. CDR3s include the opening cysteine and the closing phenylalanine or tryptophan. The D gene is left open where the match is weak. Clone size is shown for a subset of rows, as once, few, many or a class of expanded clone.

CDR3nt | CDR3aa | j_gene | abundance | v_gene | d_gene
TGTGCCAGCAGCCCCCACGGGAACTTGTTGGACGAGCAGTTCTTC | CASSPHGNLLDEQFF | TRBJ2-1 | . | TRBV9 | .
TGTGCCAGCAGTGAAAGAAGTGAGGGGACTAGCGGGTTTTATGGTGCCGGGGAGCTGTTTTTT | CASSERSEGTSGFYGAGELFF | TRBJ2-2 | . | TRBV2 | TRBD2
TGTGCCAGCAGTTTACTGAGTTTCTCTGGGGCCAACGTCCTGACTTTC | CASSLLSFSGANVLTF | TRBJ2-6 | . | TRBV27 | .
TGTGCCAGCAGCTGGGCGAGCACCGGGGAGCTGTTTTTT | CASSWASTGELFF | TRBJ2-2 | . | TRBV7-9 | .
TGTGCCAGCACCAAGGGGACAGGGGGCTTAGAGCAGTACTTC | CASTKGTGGLEQYF | TRBJ2-7 | . | TRBV6-6 | TRBD1
TGTGCCAGCAGCTCCCCTGACGGCTACGAGCAGTACTTC | CASSSPDGYEQYF | TRBJ2-7 | . | TRBV5-6 | .
TGCGCCAGCAGCTGGTCAGACAGCTCCTACGAGCAGTACTTC | CASSWSDSSYEQYF | TRBJ2-7 | once | TRBV5-1 | .
TGCGCCAGCAGCCAAGTGGGTGGTCGGGGGCCAAACGAGCAGTACTTC | CASSQVGGRGPNEQYF | TRBJ2-7 | . | TRBV4-1 | .
TGTGCCTGGAGCGGCGACAGTTCCTACGAGCAGTACTTC | CAWSGDSSYEQYF | TRBJ2-7 | . | TRBV30 | .
TGTGCCAGCAGTTCGTTGGGGTGGGATTCACCCCTCCACTTT | CASSSLGWDSPLHF | TRBJ1-6 | . | TRBV27 | .
TGTGCCAGCTCACCACCCAGGGGACTAGCGGGAATGAATGGAGAGACCCAGTACTTC | CASSPPRGLAGMNGETQYF | TRBJ2-5 | . | TRBV18 | TRBD2
TGTGCCTGGTGGGCCGGGGAGCTGTTTTTT | CAWWAGELFF | TRBJ2-2 | . | TRBV30 | .
TGTGCCAGCAGCTTACATGACCAGGTGGGAGAGACCCAGTACTTC | CASSLHDQVGETQYF | TRBJ2-5 | . | TRBV7-6 | .
TGTGCCAGCAGCCAAGGGGGGAACACTGAAGCTTTCTTT | CASSQGGNTEAFF | TRBJ1-1 | . | TRBV9 | .
TGTGCCAGCAGCCTCGCCTCAGGGGGCCCCTCCTACGAGCAGTACTTC | CASSLASGGPSYEQYF | TRBJ2-7 | . | TRBV7-9 | TRBD1
TGTGCCAGCAGCCAAGTTTTCGGGATAGCGGGAGGCCCCAATGAGCAGTTCTTC | CASSQVFGIAGGPNEQFF | TRBJ2-1 | . | TRBV14 | TRBD2
TGTGCCAGCAGCCCTTTCCGGGGGGCGCGCGAGCAGTACTTC | CASSPFRGAREQYF | TRBJ2-7 | . | TRBV11-3 | .
TGTGCCAGCAGCCCCCTGAGGAGCGGGGGGGATACGCAGTATTTT | CASSPLRSGGDTQYF | TRBJ2-3 | once | TRBV7-2 | TRBD2
TGTGCCAGCAGCTTAGTCTTAGGACTAGCGGGAGAAGAGACCCAGTACTTC | CASSLVLGLAGEETQYF | TRBJ2-5 | once | TRBV11-2 | TRBD2
TGTGCCTGGGAAGGGGGACAAGAGACCCAGTACTTC | CAWEGGQETQYF | TRBJ2-5 | . | TRBV30 | .
TGCGCCAGCAGCCAAGACTTGACAGGGGAAACCTACGAGCAGTACTTC | CASSQDLTGETYEQYF | TRBJ2-7 | . | TRBV4-1 | TRBD1
TGTGCCAGCAGTTTTAAAAGGGAGTCCTACGAGCAGTACTTC | CASSFKRESYEQYF | TRBJ2-7 | . | TRBV27 | .
TGTGCCAGCAGTTTATCGACTTATGGGGCTGAAGCTTTCTTT | CASSLSTYGAEAFF | TRBJ1-1 | once | TRBV27 | .
TGTGCTAGCAGCCCCTCTCCGGGATCCGCCTACGAGCAGTACTTC | CASSPSPGSAYEQYF | TRBJ2-7 | . | TRBV7-7 | .
TGTGCCAGCAGCGAGACCGGGACAGGGGAGGGAAAACTGTTTTTT | CASSETGTGEGKLFF | TRBJ1-4 | . | TRBV9 | TRBD1
TGTGCCAGCATGGACAGGGGGCACTACGAGCAGTACTTC | CASMDRGHYEQYF | TRBJ2-7 | . | TRBV6-6 | TRBD1
TGCGCCAGCAGCCCCCAGGAGTTCTCTGGAAACACCATATATTTT | CASSPQEFSGNTIYF | TRBJ1-3 | . | TRBV4-3 | .
TGTGCCAGCAGCGTAGCGGACACCAACAGCTACGAGCAGTACTTC | CASSVADTNSYEQYF | TRBJ2-7 | . | TRBV9 | .
TGCAGCGTGGTCGACACAGGGGCGAGCGAGACCCAGTACTTC | CSVVDTGASETQYF | TRBJ2-5 | . | TRBV29-1 | TRBD1
TGTGCCTGGAGCCTTGGTAGTGGAGAGACCCAGTACTTC | CAWSLGSGETQYF | TRBJ2-5 | once | TRBV30 | .
TGTGCCAGCAGTTGGACAGGAGCTAACACTGAAGCTTTCTTT | CASSWTGANTEAFF | TRBJ1-1 | . | TRBV6-1 | TRBD1
TGTGCCAGCAGCCCAAACTTAGCGGGAAGCACAGATACGCAGTATTTT | CASSPNLAGSTDTQYF | TRBJ2-3 | . | TRBV9 | TRBD2
TGTGCCTGGAGTGTTGGGACAGCTTCTAGGCGGGACTTC | CAWSVGTASRRDF | TRBJ2-7 | . | TRBV30 | TRBD1
TGTGCCAGCAGCGCTACGGAAGAACACACAGATACGCAGTATTTT | CASSATEEHTDTQYF | TRBJ2-3 | . | TRBV7-9 | .
TGTGCCAGCAGCGGCCGGGACGGAGGTCTTCTAGAGCAGTACTTC | CASSGRDGGLLEQYF | TRBJ2-7 | . | TRBV9 | .
TGCGCCAGCAGCCAAGAGACAGGGGCGGCCACCGGGGAGCTGTTTTTT | CASSQETGAATGELFF | TRBJ2-2 | once | TRBV4-3 | TRBD1
TGCGCCAGCAGCCAGCCCGGACTAGCTGAGACCCAGTACTTC | CASSQPGLAETQYF | TRBJ2-5 | . | TRBV4-1 | TRBD2
TGTGCCAGCAGCTTCTCGAGGCAGGGATTACTAGCGGGAACGGAAGATACGCAGTATTTT | CASSFSRQGLLAGTEDTQYF | TRBJ2-3 | . | TRBV9 | TRBD2
TGTGCCAGCTCACCTGACAGCTACGAGCAGTACTTC | CASSPDSYEQYF | TRBJ2-7 | . | TRBV18 | .
TGTGCCATCAGTGACCCGGGACAGGGGGCCTACGAGCAGTACTTC | CAISDPGQGAYEQYF | TRBJ2-7 | . | TRBV10-3 | TRBD1
TGCGCCAGCAGCCCCAGACAGGGGGTTGAAAAACTGTTTTTT | CASSPRQGVEKLFF | TRBJ1-4 | once | TRBV4-1 | TRBD1
TGCGCCAGCAGCCTAGGGGACGGGAACTACGAGCAGTACTTC | CASSLGDGNYEQYF | TRBJ2-7 | . | TRBV4-1 | .
TGTGCCAGCAGCTTAGGGTGGGGGACTGAAGCTTTCTTT | CASSLGWGTEAFF | TRBJ1-1 | . | TRBV11-3 | .
TGTGCCAGCAGTCCAGGGGAACTAGCGGGAGTTCCCTACAATGAGCAGTTCTTC | CASSPGELAGVPYNEQFF | TRBJ2-1 | . | TRBV7-6 | TRBD2
TGTGCCAGCAGTACAAGAGACAAACGCACAGATACGCAGTATTTT | CASSTRDKRTDTQYF | TRBJ2-3 | . | TRBV27 | .
TGTGCCAGCAGCCCTTGGGGACAGGCCGACACAGATACGCAGTATTTT | CASSPWGQADTDTQYF | TRBJ2-3 | . | TRBV7-9 | TRBD1
TGTGCCAGCAGATTAGATTACAATGAGCAGTTCTTC | CASRLDYNEQFF | TRBJ2-1 | . | TRBV7-9 | .
TGCGCCAGCAGCTTGGGGTGGGTTAGCTCCTACGAGCAGTACTTC | CASSLGWVSSYEQYF | TRBJ2-7 | . | TRBV5-1 | .
TGTGCCAGCAGTTTAAAGGGGGATTGGGGTGGCTATGGCTACACCTTC | CASSLKGDWGGYGYTF | TRBJ1-2 | . | TRBV27 | .
TGTGCCAGCGCACTAGAGGCCTACGAGCAGTACTTC | CASALEAYEQYF | TRBJ2-7 | . | TRBV11-2 | .
TGTGCCAGCAGCACCCTGGGCCTCCGTGAAAAACTGTTTTTT | CASSTLGLREKLFF | TRBJ1-4 | . | TRBV27 | .
TGCGCCAGCAGCTTGTCGCCCTCCTACGAGCAGTACTTC | CASSLSPSYEQYF | TRBJ2-7 | . | TRBV5-1 | .